This T cell receptor beta chain is from a study of T-cell memory formation after mild COVID-19. Using its own MiXCR run on the 5' RACE reads, TCRdb lists one record per CDR3 protein. The sample records tens of thousands of distinct CDR3 sequences, 5.5% to 8.5% being singletons. The V gene's germline CDR1 is LGHDT and CDR2 YNNKEL (reference sequence). Trimming removed 6 bases at V and 7 bases at J, with 9 bases between. This CDR3 contains 12 residues. The sequence was collected from an adult who had mild COVID-19 (a few samples of this study predate the infection). Cell type and time point are not known. What was sequenced was PBMCs or a T cell subset sorted from them (not recorded which). V gene TRBV3-1 combines with J gene TRBJ2-2, with TRBD1 as a possible D gene (5 bases). The CDR3 loop is CASSRQGGELFF. The CDR3 DNA reads as TGTGCCAGCAGTCGCCAGGGCGGGGAGCTGTTTTTT.